This TCR beta chain was sequenced in a study of cytomegalovirus exposure and HLA in healthy donors. Study outcomes and limitations: Data from an earlier analysis indicated that most TCR beta V segments were productive either about 90% or about 30% of the time.

Of note for this clone: Its cognate antigen is unknown.

From germline, CDR1 is LNHDA and CDR2 SQIVND (reference sequence). This CDR3 contains 19 residues. The J segment lost 0 bases and the V segment lost 5 bases, leaving 12 bases of the junction unmatched. In the PCR, 60 Vbeta and 13 Jbeta primers were used. This table comes from immunoSEQ multiplex PCR, and its TCRdb copy is limited to in-frame clones, with some not included. The sample has around 300,000 clones; roughly 81% are singletons. Source material: PBMCs. The V call is TRBV19, the J call TRBJ2-6; 8 bases are shared with TRBD1. The sequence derives from a middle-aged woman in good health and CMV-seropositive. Here the CDR3 DNA reads TGTGCCAGTAGTCCCCGACAGGGGACCACGGTCTCTGGGGCCAACGTCCTGACTTTC. Its protein is CASSPRQGTTVSGANVLTF. The full variable domain, in which reference TRBV19 and TRBJ2-6 provide the parts outside the CDR3, is DGGITQSPKYLFRKEGQNVTLSCEQNLNHDAMYWYRQDPGQGLRLIYYSQIVNDFQKGDIAEGYSVSREKKESFPLTVTSAQKNPTAFYLCASSPRQGTTVSGANVLTFGAGSRLTVL.